This T cell receptor (beta chain) stems from a study of vaccination and CD4 T cells after COVID-19. Study overall: The authors used overlapping spike peptides from SARS-CoV-2, HCoV-NL63, HCoV-OC43 and HCoV-229E to stimulate cells.

Once obtained from cultured CD4+ T cells, the DNA was sequenced using the Oncomine TCR Beta short-read assay. It was from cultured CD4+ T cells that genomic DNA was extracted. TCRdb recomputed calls from the PCR reads with MiXCR, one row per CDR3 protein. Altogether about 2,300 distinct CDR3 sequences are present, roughly 26% being singletons, with the ten largest covering less than 70%. Treatment here: approximately nine-day PBMC culture with coronavirus spike peptide pools or control peptides (ViraFEST assay). ViraFEST grew antigen-specific T cells using peptide pools, then sequenced TCRs. The CDR3 runs to 13 residues. Trimming at V came to 6 bases and at J to 8 bases, leaving 9 bases not matched to a gene. Germline CDR1 and CDR2: MNHNS and SASEGT. General study findings and limits: Spike mono-reactivity marked 304 of 307 vaccine-specific clones in convalescent patients.

This clonotype has just a few counts. The target antigen is unknown. The sequencing here drew on CD4+ T cells from blood, cultured in vitro, taken after SARS-CoV-2 vaccination. The source of this sequence is a human donor who had recovered from COVID-19. The J gene is TRBJ1-2, the V gene TRBV6-1, with 7 bases fitting TRBD1. This CDR3 is CASSWDRLAGYTF. The CDR3 nucleotides are TGTGCCAGCAGCTGGGACAGATTGGCAGGCTACACCTTC.